Listed below are T cell receptor beta chains from one sample, sequenced in a study of blood T cell repertoires in COVID-19. Here immunoSEQ multiplex PCR was the method, and the copy in TCRdb shows in-frame clones only, minus some. The repertoire holds some 90,000 clones, with around nine tenths as singletons. Sequenced material: peripheral blood. Receptor source: a woman in her forties or fifties in a cohort sampled during active COVID-19. CDR3s include the opening cysteine and the closing phenylalanine or tryptophan. A D gene is named only where the DNA matches it firmly. Size is stated for part of the rows, as once, few or many counts, or as a class when the clone is expanded.

clone_size: .; v_call: TRBV10-2; d_call: TRBD2; j_call: TRBJ2-5; cdr3_nt: TGCGCCAGCAGTGAGTGGACTAGCGGGGGCCAAGAGACCCAGTACTTC; cdr3_aa: CASSEWTSGGQETQYF
clone_size: .; v_call: TRBV7-9; d_call: .; j_call: TRBJ2-7; cdr3_nt: TGTGCCAGCAGCCCCGGACAGTCCCTTATCGACGAGCAGTACTTC; cdr3_aa: CASSPGQSLIDEQYF
clone_size: once; v_call: TRBV19; d_call: .; j_call: TRBJ1-5; cdr3_nt: TGTGCCAGTAGTTTTTCTAATAGCAATCAGCCCCAGCATTTT; cdr3_aa: CASSFSNSNQPQHF
clone_size: .; v_call: TRBV29-1; d_call: TRBD1; j_call: TRBJ1-2; cdr3_nt: TGCAGCGCCCTGACGGGGACAGGGGAATATGGCTACACCTTC; cdr3_aa: CSALTGTGEYGYTF
clone_size: .; v_call: TRBV6-1; d_call: .; j_call: TRBJ1-1; cdr3_nt: TGTGCCAGCAGTGAATCTCCTAGCCAGAAAGCTTTCTTT; cdr3_aa: CASSESPSQKAFF
clone_size: .; v_call: TRBV7-8; d_call: .; j_call: TRBJ1-3; cdr3_nt: TGTGCCAGCAGCTCCCCCGTATATGGCGGCACCATATATTTT; cdr3_aa: CASSSPVYGGTIYF
clone_size: .; v_call: TRBV19; d_call: .; j_call: TRBJ2-7; cdr3_nt: TGTGCCAGTAGTCTAAAACAGGTCCGCGAACGCGAGCAGTACTTC; cdr3_aa: CASSLKQVREREQYF
clone_size: .; v_call: TRBV11-3; d_call: TRBD1; j_call: TRBJ2-2; cdr3_nt: TGTGCCAGCAGCACGGGACAGACTTTCACCGGGGAGCTGTTTTTT; cdr3_aa: CASSTGQTFTGELFF
clone_size: .; v_call: TRBV6-6; d_call: .; j_call: TRBJ2-1; cdr3_nt: TGTGCCAGCAGTTACGGTCTTGGCGGGACGATGGATGAGCAGTTCTTC; cdr3_aa: CASSYGLGGTMDEQFF
clone_size: .; v_call: TRBV29-1; d_call: .; j_call: TRBJ1-1; cdr3_nt: TGCAGCGTTGAAGATCTATCTAGGGGGACTGAAGCTTTCTTT; cdr3_aa: CSVEDLSRGTEAFF
clone_size: .; v_call: TRBV7-2; d_call: TRBD2; j_call: TRBJ2-2; cdr3_nt: TGTGCCAGCAGTAGAAATAGCGGGGCCGGGGAGCTGTTTTTT; cdr3_aa: CASSRNSGAGELFF
clone_size: .; v_call: TRBV6-5; d_call: .; j_call: TRBJ2-7; cdr3_nt: TGTGCCAGCAGGGGGGCCCATAGCTCCTACGAGCAGTACTTC; cdr3_aa: CASRGAHSSYEQYF
clone_size: .; v_call: TRBV28; d_call: TRBD1; j_call: TRBJ1-5; cdr3_nt: TGTGCCAGCAGCGGGACAGGGGGCTATCAGCCCCAGCATTTT; cdr3_aa: CASSGTGGYQPQHF
clone_size: .; v_call: TRBV5-1; d_call: .; j_call: TRBJ2-2; cdr3_nt: TGCGCCAGCAGCTTGCGAGGGCCCCAGGCCCGCACCGGGGAGCTGTTTTTT; cdr3_aa: CASSLRGPQARTGELFF
clone_size: .; v_call: TRBV4-1; d_call: TRBD1; j_call: TRBJ2-5; cdr3_nt: TGCGCCAGCAGCCAAGAACAGGGGGCTAGGACCCAGTACTTC; cdr3_aa: CASSQEQGARTQYF
clone_size: .; v_call: TRBV6-1; d_call: .; j_call: TRBJ2-3; cdr3_nt: TGTGCCAGCAGTGAAGAGGGGCGGAGGGTCGATACGCAGTATTTT; cdr3_aa: CASSEEGRRVDTQYF
clone_size: .; v_call: TRBV6-5; d_call: .; j_call: TRBJ1-3; cdr3_nt: TGTGCCACCCAGGGGAGCTCTGGAAACACCATATATTTT; cdr3_aa: CATQGSSGNTIYF
clone_size: .; v_call: TRBV28; d_call: TRBD1; j_call: TRBJ2-7; cdr3_nt: TGTGCCAGCAGTTCACCCCTCACTAGGACAGGACACGAGCAGTACTTC; cdr3_aa: CASSSPLTRTGHEQYF
clone_size: .; v_call: TRBV23-1; d_call: .; j_call: TRBJ1-1; cdr3_nt: TGCGCCAGCAGGATACAGGGCGAGCAGAACACTGAAGCTTTCTTT; cdr3_aa: CASRIQGEQNTEAFF
clone_size: .; v_call: TRBV29-1; d_call: .; j_call: TRBJ1-5; cdr3_nt: TGCAGCGACCCTAGGCGGGGCGGTAGTATGAGCAATCAGCCCCAGCATTTT; cdr3_aa: CSDPRRGGSMSNQPQHF
clone_size: .; v_call: TRBV7-2; d_call: .; j_call: TRBJ2-1; cdr3_nt: TGTGCCAGCAGCTTAGCGGGGCTACACCCGTCAGGGCAGTTCTTC; cdr3_aa: CASSLAGLHPSGQFF
clone_size: .; v_call: TRBV19; d_call: TRBD2; j_call: TRBJ2-6; cdr3_nt: TGTGCCAGTAGTCAAGGACTAGCGGGAGCTGGGGCCAACGTCCTGACTTTC; cdr3_aa: CASSQGLAGAGANVLTF
clone_size: .; v_call: TRBV2; d_call: TRBD2; j_call: TRBJ2-5; cdr3_nt: TGTGCCAGCAGTGATAGCGGGAGTGAGACCCAGTACTTC; cdr3_aa: CASSDSGSETQYF
clone_size: .; v_call: TRBV12-3/TRBV12-4; d_call: .; j_call: TRBJ1-5; cdr3_nt: TGTGCCAGCAGTTTTGAGAGGTATCAGCCCCAGCATTTT; cdr3_aa: CASSFERYQPQHF
clone_size: .; v_call: TRBV6-6; d_call: .; j_call: TRBJ2-7; cdr3_nt: TGTGCCAGCAGGAACGAACGGGCAGGGTCCTCCTACGAGCAGTACTTC; cdr3_aa: CASRNERAGSSYEQYF
clone_size: .; v_call: TRBV2; d_call: TRBD1; j_call: TRBJ1-5; cdr3_nt: TGTGCCAGCTCCGGACAGGGGGCAGGTCAGCCCCAGCATTTT; cdr3_aa: CASSGQGAGQPQHF
clone_size: .; v_call: TRBV19; d_call: .; j_call: TRBJ1-2; cdr3_nt: TGTGCCAGTGAGAGAATAGGGGATTATGGCTACACCTTC; cdr3_aa: CASERIGDYGYTF
clone_size: .; v_call: TRBV11-2; d_call: .; j_call: TRBJ2-7; cdr3_nt: TGTGCCAGCAGTTTAGATCCAGGGACCTACGAGCAGTACTTC; cdr3_aa: CASSLDPGTYEQYF
clone_size: .; v_call: TRBV12-5; d_call: TRBD1; j_call: TRBJ1-1; cdr3_nt: TGTGCTAGTGGTGTCTCAGGGGGCGCAAACACTGAAGCTTTCTTT; cdr3_aa: CASGVSGGANTEAFF
clone_size: .; v_call: TRBV4-1; d_call: TRBD1; j_call: TRBJ2-5; cdr3_nt: TGCGCCAGCAGCCAAGATCCGCCCGGGACAGGCGGGGAGACCCAGTACTTC; cdr3_aa: CASSQDPPGTGGETQYF
clone_size: .; v_call: TRBV27; d_call: TRBD1; j_call: TRBJ2-7; cdr3_nt: TGTGCCAGCAGTCCCGGGACAGGACTACTCTACGAGCAGTACTTC; cdr3_aa: CASSPGTGLLYEQYF
clone_size: once; v_call: TRBV7-9; d_call: TRBD1; j_call: TRBJ1-4; cdr3_nt: TGTGCCAGCAGCCTAAGACAGGGTGGTGAAAAACTGTTTTTT; cdr3_aa: CASSLRQGGEKLFF
clone_size: once; v_call: TRBV28; d_call: .; j_call: TRBJ1-5; cdr3_nt: TGTGCCAGCCTTCAAGGCGGACAGAGCAATCAGCCCCAGCATTTT; cdr3_aa: CASLQGGQSNQPQHF
clone_size: .; v_call: TRBV9; d_call: .; j_call: TRBJ2-3; cdr3_nt: TGTGCCAGCACTCTCGGGGAGTACAGCACAGATACGCAGTATTTT; cdr3_aa: CASTLGEYSTDTQYF
clone_size: .; v_call: TRBV30; d_call: .; j_call: TRBJ2-5; cdr3_nt: TGTGCCTGGAGTGTACGGAGAGGGGAGACCCAGTACTTC; cdr3_aa: CAWSVRRGETQYF
clone_size: .; v_call: TRBV7-9; d_call: TRBD2; j_call: TRBJ2-7; cdr3_nt: TGTGCCAGCAGCTTATCCCAGGCTAGCGGAGGCTACGAGCAGTACTTC; cdr3_aa: CASSLSQASGGYEQYF
clone_size: .; v_call: TRBV19; d_call: .; j_call: TRBJ1-3; cdr3_nt: TGTGCCAGTAGTACGACATACGATGGAAACACCATATATTTT; cdr3_aa: CASSTTYDGNTIYF
clone_size: .; v_call: TRBV6-5; d_call: TRBD2; j_call: TRBJ2-2; cdr3_nt: TGTGCCAGCAAAAAAGGGAGGGAATTGGCCGGGGAGCTGTTTTTT; cdr3_aa: CASKKGRELAGELFF
clone_size: .; v_call: TRBV30; d_call: .; j_call: TRBJ2-1; cdr3_nt: TGTGCCTGGAGTGGGACAAGCTCCTACAATGAGCAGTTCTTC; cdr3_aa: CAWSGTSSYNEQFF
clone_size: .; v_call: TRBV7-8; d_call: .; j_call: TRBJ1-2; cdr3_nt: TGTGCCAGCAGCGGAACCCAGGTGCTTACCAGGGACTCTGGCTACACCTTC; cdr3_aa: CASSGTQVLTRDSGYTF
clone_size: .; v_call: TRBV5-8; d_call: TRBD2; j_call: TRBJ2-1; cdr3_nt: TGTGCCAGCAGCCCGGGACTAGCGGGAGGCTGGGATGAGCAGTTCTTC; cdr3_aa: CASSPGLAGGWDEQFF
clone_size: .; v_call: TRBV19; d_call: .; j_call: TRBJ1-2; cdr3_nt: TGTGCCAGTTCCAGGGAGGGTGCTTACTATGGCTACACCTTC; cdr3_aa: CASSREGAYYGYTF
clone_size: .; v_call: TRBV9; d_call: .; j_call: TRBJ1-2; cdr3_nt: TGTGCCAGCAGCGCGACTGGGGGCAAAAACTATGGCTACACCTTC; cdr3_aa: CASSATGGKNYGYTF
clone_size: .; v_call: TRBV7-2; d_call: TRBD2; j_call: TRBJ2-5; cdr3_nt: TGTGCCAGCAGCCCAGATAGCGGGCCGCCGGGGGCCCAGTACTTC; cdr3_aa: CASSPDSGPPGAQYF
clone_size: once; v_call: TRBV11-3; d_call: .; j_call: TRBJ2-7; cdr3_nt: TGTGCCAGCAGCCGCGACAGCAGCTCCTACGAGCAGTACTTC; cdr3_aa: CASSRDSSSYEQYF
clone_size: .; v_call: TRBV7-3; d_call: TRBD1; j_call: TRBJ2-3; cdr3_nt: TGTGCCAGCAGCTTAGGGACAGCTAGCACAGATACGCAGTATTTT; cdr3_aa: CASSLGTASTDTQYF
clone_size: .; v_call: TRBV30; d_call: TRBD1; j_call: TRBJ1-2; cdr3_nt: TGTGCCTTCCAAACCCAGGGGGGAGTTTATGGCTACACCTTC; cdr3_aa: CAFQTQGGVYGYTF
clone_size: .; v_call: TRBV7-2; d_call: .; j_call: TRBJ2-7; cdr3_nt: TGTGCCAGCAGCTTCGCTGGTGGGCGGGCGGACGAGCAGTACTTC; cdr3_aa: CASSFAGGRADEQYF
clone_size: .; v_call: TRBV7-8; d_call: .; j_call: TRBJ1-6; cdr3_nt: TGTGCCAGCAGCCCCCGGCACGGGGTAGGGTCCTATTCACCCCTCCACTTT; cdr3_aa: CASSPRHGVGSYSPLHF
clone_size: .; v_call: TRBV19; d_call: .; j_call: TRBJ1-1; cdr3_nt: TGTGCCAGTAGTCCCAGTTGGAACGACATGAACACTGAAGCTTTCTTT; cdr3_aa: CASSPSWNDMNTEAFF
clone_size: .; v_call: TRBV6-5; d_call: TRBD1; j_call: TRBJ1-1; cdr3_nt: TGTGCCAGCAGCGACAGGGCCTACACTGAAGCTTTCTTT; cdr3_aa: CASSDRAYTEAFF